The rows below give T cell receptor beta chains drawn from one sample of a study of OX40 agonist ivuxolimab in advanced cancers. Method: immunoSEQ multiplex PCR; TCRdb's copy keeps in-frame clones and lacks some. The sample records 65,000 to 100,000 clones, 70% to 90% being singletons. The material was CD4+ or CD8+ T cells sorted from blood, obtained in a trial of the OX40 agonist ivuxolimab. The receptor set was obtained from an adult with an advanced solid tumor such as melanoma, head and neck, liver or kidney cancer. The CDR3 runs from the conserved cysteine through the conserved F or W. Each record gives: J gene, V gene, D gene, clone size, CDR3 DNA, CDR3 protein. A D gene is named only where the DNA matches it firmly. Clone size, where shown, is once, few, many, or a class for clones that have expanded.

>TRBJ2-5|TRBV7-6|-|few
TGTGCCAGCAGCTTCGGGACCCAAGAGACCCAGTACTTC
CASSFGTQETQYF
>TRBJ2-7|TRBV5-6|TRBD1|-
TGTGCCAGCAGCTTAAGCCGACAGGGGCTCCTGGTCTCCTACGAGCAGTACTTC
CASSLSRQGLLVSYEQYF
>TRBJ2-1|TRBV6-1|TRBD2|-
TGTGCCAGCAGTGAAATTGAAACTAGCGGGAGACGTGAGCAGTTCTTC
CASSEIETSGRREQFF
>TRBJ2-7|TRBV6-6|TRBD1|-
TGTGCCAGCAGTTATCAGCCGGGACAGGGTTACGAGCAGTACTTC
CASSYQPGQGYEQYF
>TRBJ1-1|TRBV5-1|-|-
TGCGCCAGCAGCGTCGGGACACTAGGGACTGAAGCTTTCTTT
CASSVGTLGTEAFF
>TRBJ2-7|TRBV29-1|-|-
TGCAGCGTTCGGGTCCCCTACGAGCAGTACTTC
CSVRVPYEQYF
>TRBJ2-2|TRBV19|-|-
TGTGCCAGTAGTATAGCTTTGACCGGGGAGCTGTTTTTT
CASSIALTGELFF
>TRBJ2-5|TRBV5-4|TRBD1|few
TGTGCCAGCAGCTCCGGGACAGAGCAAGAGACCCAGTACTTC
CASSSGTEQETQYF
>TRBJ2-3|TRBV9|TRBD2|-
TGTGCCAGCAGCGTAGGGGTGGGAGGGAGCACAGATACGCAGTATTTT
CASSVGVGGSTDTQYF
>TRBJ1-5|TRBV6-1|-|-
TGTGCCAGCAGCGTTTCAGGGGAGGGGCCCCAGCATTTT
CASSVSGEGPQHF